The text below deals with one TCR beta chain. As yet, its antigen is unknown. An end of the junction differs from the germline gene, which may be a read error. This sample was included in a study of T-cell reconstitution after alpha-beta-depleted transplantation in children. Study-wide results and limits: Diversity and T-cell counts at one year after transplant derived mostly from new T cells. Several patients had high TCRbeta diversity at day 60; it came from surviving recipient T cells and thymic progenitors. Roughly two months post-transplant, alpha-beta T cells reportedly originated from several hundred graft clones that had expanded.

Unique molecular identifiers were used in preparing the TCRbeta library. TCRdb fed the PCR reads into MiXCR, producing one record per CDR3 protein. The repertoire holds around 580,000 distinct CDR3 sequences, with about a quarter as singletons. Germline CDR1 reads LNHNV; CDR2 reads YYDKDF (reference sequence). The CDR3 loop spans 15 amino acids. Sequenced material: PBMCs, taken before TCRalphabeta/CD19-depleted stem cell transplant. This TCR derives from a boy in the first two years of life with Wiskott-Aldrich syndrome, due to receive a stem cell transplant. The V gene is TRBV15, the J gene TRBJ2-1, with unresolved D. This CDR3 reads CATSREGDLYNEQFF. CDR3 sequence (DNA): TGTGCCACCAGCCGAGAAGGAGACCTCTACAATGAGCAGTTCTTC.